This T cell receptor (beta chain) was obtained from a study of T cell responses to AZD1222 COVID-19 vaccine. Sequencing used immunoSEQ multiplex PCR; TCRdb keeps in-frame clones, though not all of them. The sample yields 150,000 to 200,000 clones, about 94% seen once. The CDR3 totals 11 residues. Trimming left V 3 bases short and J 2 bases short, with 2 bases between. The V gene's germline CDR1 is SGHDN and CDR2 FVKESK. The source was peripheral blood, collected 28 days after the second AZD1222 dose. V and J are TRBV14 and TRBJ2-7; no clear D. The receptor's source is an adult who received the AZD1222 COVID-19 vaccine. CDR3 sequence: CASSQTYEQYF. The CDR3 DNA reads TGTGCCAGCAGCCAGACCTACGAGCAGTACTTC.